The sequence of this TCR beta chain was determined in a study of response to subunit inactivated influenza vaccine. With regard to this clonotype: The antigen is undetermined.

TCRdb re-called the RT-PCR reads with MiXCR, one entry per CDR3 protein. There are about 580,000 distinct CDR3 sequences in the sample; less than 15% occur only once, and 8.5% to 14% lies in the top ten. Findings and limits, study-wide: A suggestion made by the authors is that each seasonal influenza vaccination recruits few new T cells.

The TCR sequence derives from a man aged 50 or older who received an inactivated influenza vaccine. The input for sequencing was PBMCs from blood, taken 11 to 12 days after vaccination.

This CDR3 is CAVEEGLANEQFF. The CDR3 DNA sequence: TGTGCAGTCGAGGAGGGACTAGCCAATGAGCAGTTCTTC. The chain uses TRBV30 and TRBJ2-1, with 9 bases matching TRBD2. Germline loops: CDR1 GTSNPN, CDR2 SVGIG (reference sequence). The CDR3 length is 13 residues. Using reference TRBV30 and TRBJ2-1 for the parts outside the CDR3, the full variable domain is SQTIHQWPATLVQPVGSPLSLECTVEGTSNPNLYWYRQAAGRGLQLLFYSVGIGQISSEVPQNLSASRPQDRQFILSSKKLLLSDSGFYLCAVEEGLANEQFFGPGTRLTVL.